Presented here are 14 T cell receptor beta chains from one specimen sequenced in a study of persistence of HIV-infected CD4 T cells. No antigen has been assigned to these receptors. The stimulus was lysate of CMV-infected fibroblasts, about 10 ug/mL. CD40L/CD69 double-negative CD45RO-high memory CD4+ T cells were collected. This was the immunoSEQ version 4 assay in survey mode. TCRdb's copy holds only in-frame clones and misses some; the assay was immunoSEQ multiplex PCR. The repertoire holds 37,000 or so clones, around 80% seen once, with approximately 1.6% in the top ten. Sequences were derived from CD4+ T cells sorted from PBMCs after roughly 18-hour stimulation, sampled from a patient who received antiretroviral therapy. These receptors all stem from an adult man with HIV who was CMV-seropositive.

The rearrangement joins TRBV15 to TRBJ1-1, with a tentative D call TRBD1 (5 bases). Germline V CDR1 and CDR2: LNHNV, YYDKDF (reference sequence). Trimming removed 0 bases from V and 3 bases from J, with 17 bases in between. The CDR3 consists of 17 residues. The CDR3 is CATSRDLEGPLDTEAFF. The CDR3, as DNA: TGTGCCACCAGCAGAGATTTGGAGGGGCCTCTGGACACTGAAGCTTTCTTT.

V and J are TRBV4-1 and TRBJ2-3; 12 positions match TRBD2. Germline V gene lookup returns CDR1 MGHRA and CDR2 YSYEKL. V shed 5 bases, J shed 1 base, and the junction held 7 bases outside the gene matches. The CDR3 covers 17 residues. CDR3 region: CASSETSGGRGTDTQYF. CDR3 nucleotides: TGCGCCAGCAGCGAGACTAGCGGGGGCCGGGGCACAGATACGCAGTATTTT.

In DNA, the CDR3 is TGTGCCAGTAGTCAGGTGGCAGGGACCAACTATGGCTACACCTTC. This translates into CASSQVAGTNYGYTF. This chain uses TRBV19 with TRBJ1-2; D perhaps matches TRBD1 (5 bases). Trimming left V 5 bases short and J 2 bases short, with 15 bases between. The germline CDR1 and CDR2 sequences are LNHDA and SQIVND (reference sequence). The CDR3 extends over 15 amino acids.

The gene calls are TRBV9 and TRBJ2-1; D might be TRBD1 (5 bases). Trimming stripped 3 bases from V and 4 bases from J, with 17 bases between. The CDR3 has 16 amino acids. Germline V gene sequence: CDR1 SGDLS, CDR2 YYNGEE. This CDR3 is CASSASGRGWYNEQFF. CDR3 nucleotide sequence: TGTGCCAGCAGCGCGAGTGGAAGGGGTTGGTACAATGAGCAGTTCTTC. The full variable domain, in which reference TRBV9 and TRBJ2-1 provide the parts outside the CDR3, is DSGVTQTPKHLITATGQRVTLRCSPRSGDLSVYWYQQSLDQGLQFLIQYYNGEERAKGNILERFSAQQFPDLHSELNLSSLELGDSALYFCASSASGRGWYNEQFFGPGTRLTVL.

This clone appeared a single time. The rearrangement joins TRBV5-8 to TRBJ2-3; D not resolved. Germline V CDR1 and CDR2: SGHTS, YDEGEE. V was trimmed by 2 bases and J by 5 bases, leaving 15 bases between them. The CDR3 runs to 15 residues. This CDR3 reads CASSLMAGVGDTQYF. The CDR3 coding sequence is TGTGCCAGCAGCTTAATGGCTGGGGTGGGAGATACGCAGTATTTT.

The chain uses TRBV4-1 and TRBJ1-3, with no clear D. Germline lookup yields CDR1 MGHRA and CDR2 YSYEKL. The V end was cut by 0 bases, the J end by 3 bases, with 12 bases between. The length of the CDR3 is 16 residues. CDR3 region: CASSQDRPSYGNTIYF. DNA of the CDR3: TGCGCCAGCAGCCAAGACCGGCCCTCGTATGGAAACACCATATATTTT.

The chain has TRBV7-9 and TRBJ1-1; 9 bases map to TRBD1. From germline, CDR1 is SEHNR and CDR2 FQNEAQ (reference sequence). Germline trimming cut 2 bases from V and 3 bases from J; bases unmatched to any gene: 4. This CDR3 spans 15 amino acids. Here the CDR3 DNA reads TGTGCCAGCAGCTTAACTACAGGGGGCTACACTGAAGCTTTCTTT. This gives the protein CASSLTTGGYTEAFF.

This clone was counted a few times. This sequence joins TRBV27 and TRBJ1-5, with D perhaps matching TRBD1 (5 bases). In germline, CDR1 is MNHEY, CDR2 SMNVEV (reference sequence). CDR3 size: 15 residues. V was pared by 4 bases and J by 4 bases, with 14 bases between. This CDR3 is CASSWADTSNQPQHF. The CDR3 bases are TGTGCCAGCAGTTGGGCGGACACGTCTAATCAGCCCCAGCATTTT.

The chain has TRBV2 and TRBJ1-5; D uncertain. Trimming removed 4 bases from V and 7 bases from J, with 8 bases in between. CDR3 length: 12 amino acids. CDR1 is SNHLY and CDR2 is FYNNEI in the germline V gene. This chain's CDR3 is CASSVLLQPQHF. The CDR3 DNA reads as TGTGCCAGCAGTGTCCTGCTCCAGCCCCAGCATTTT.

The chain carries TRBV5-6 and TRBJ1-3, with D hard to call. The length of the CDR3 is 15 residues. Germline CDR1 reads SGHDT; CDR2 reads YYEEEE. V was clipped by 4 bases and J by 4 bases, with 15 bases between them. This CDR3 reads CASSLGPSGGNTIYF. The CDR3 DNA reads as TGTGCCAGCAGCCTCGGCCCATCGGGGGGAAACACCATATATTTT. The complete variable domain, with remaining parts taken from reference TRBV5-6 and TRBJ1-3, reads DAGVTQSPTHLIKTRGQQVTLRCSPKSGHDTVSWYQQALGQGPQFIFQYYEEEERQRGNFPDRFSGHQFPNYSSELNVNALLLGDSALYLCASSLGPSGGNTIYFGEGSWLTVV.

The V call is TRBV12-3 or TRBV12-4, the J call TRBJ1-6; D unresolved. Trimming removed 7 bases from V and 6 bases from J, with 10 bases in between. There are 13 residues in the CDR3. This CDR3 reads CASKEGFNSPLHF. The CDR3 nucleotides are TGTGCCAGCAAAGAAGGGTTTAATTCACCCCTCCACTTT.

This chain links TRBV28 with TRBJ1-6, with D hard to call. Trimming removed 0 bases from V and 7 bases from J, with 13 bases in between. This CDR3 spans 16 amino acids. Germline V gene data show CDR1 as MDHEN and CDR2 as SYDVKM. For the CDR3, the DNA is TGTGCCAGCAGTTTATGGGGAGTCAGCCGGAATTCACCCCTCCACTTT. It is translated as CASSLWGVSRNSPLHF.

The chain uses TRBV5-5 and TRBJ2-7; D is possibly TRBD1 or TRBD2 (7 bases each). Germline V gene data show CDR1 as SGHKS and CDR2 as YYEKEE (reference sequence). V was trimmed by 5 bases and J by 4 bases, leaving 16 bases between them. This CDR3 has 14 residues. CDR3 nucleotide sequence: TGTGCCAGCAGAGGGGCAGGGGGAGGGTACGAGCAGTACTTC. Protein: CASRGAGGGYEQYF.

V usage is TRBV19 and J usage is TRBJ1-4, with a possible D match to TRBD1 (6 bases). CDR3 length equals 12 residues. Trimming pared 5 bases from V and 11 bases from J, leaving 12 bases between. Germline V gene lookup returns CDR1 LNHDA and CDR2 SQIVND (reference sequence). CDR3 nucleotides: TGTGCCAGTAGTCCCCCGAGGGGGAAACTGTTTTTT. Its translation is CASSPPRGKLFF.